The rows below give T cell receptor beta chains drawn from one sample of a study of cytomegalovirus exposure and HLA in healthy donors. The assay was immunoSEQ multiplex PCR, and TCRdb's table has in-frame clones only and misses some. The sample table includes roughly 53,000 clones. The specimen sequenced was PBMCs. These receptors were collected from a man aged 18 to 30 in good health and CMV-seropositive. CDR3s include the opening cysteine and the closing phenylalanine or tryptophan. The order of the fields is J gene, V gene, D gene, CDR3 protein. A D gene is named only where the DNA matches it firmly.

J: -; V: TRBV4-2; D: TRBD2; CDR3: CASSQEGPGLAAYEQYF
J: TRBJ1-2; V: TRBV28; D: -; CDR3: CASSTGRYGYTF
J: TRBJ2-5; V: TRBV15; D: -; CDR3: CATSTGRTGDHQETQYF
J: TRBJ1-5; V: TRBV28; D: -; CDR3: CASSSQNQPQHF
J: TRBJ2-7; V: TRBV18; D: TRBD2; CDR3: CASSPPSGRYEQYF
J: TRBJ1-5; V: TRBV28; D: -; CDR3: CASSRNSNQPQHF
J: TRBJ2-1; V: TRBV4-1; D: TRBD2; CDR3: CASSRQRESSYNEQFF
J: TRBJ2-3; V: TRBV7-3; D: TRBD2; CDR3: CASSPDMGRATDTQYF
J: TRBJ2-3; V: TRBV2; D: -; CDR3: CASSIFPNTDTQYF
J: TRBJ2-3; V: TRBV30; D: TRBD2; CDR3: CACLDPQRESTDTQYF
J: TRBJ1-4; V: TRBV7-3; D: -; CDR3: CASSLNRGEKLFF
J: TRBJ2-3; V: TRBV7-7; D: TRBD1; CDR3: CASSPGGADTQYF
J: TRBJ2-7; V: TRBV10-3; D: TRBD2; CDR3: CAITAAGTYEQYF
J: TRBJ1-1; V: TRBV7-9; D: TRBD1; CDR3: CASSPRGQGPAGTEAFF
J: TRBJ1-6; V: TRBV19; D: -; CDR3: CASKGDSPLHF
J: TRBJ2-4; V: TRBV19; D: -; CDR3: CASNPGAKNIQYF
J: TRBJ2-1; V: TRBV5-1; D: TRBD2; CDR3: CASSFQSLGTSGRKDNEQFF
J: TRBJ1-1; V: TRBV6-5; D: TRBD1; CDR3: CASSPQGARTEAFF
J: TRBJ2-1; V: TRBV30; D: -; CDR3: CAWSTRGLSSYNEQFF
J: TRBJ1-4; V: TRBV6-1; D: -; CDR3: CASLTVLNEKLFF
J: TRBJ2-1; V: TRBV19; D: TRBD2; CDR3: CASSAGAGDVGEQFF